Given below is one TCR beta chain in context. Its antigen is unknown. Here immunoSEQ multiplex PCR was the method, and the copy in TCRdb shows in-frame clones only, minus some. The table shows just under 35,000 clones, with approximately 89% occurring only once. This record belongs to a study of T cells in localized non-small cell lung cancer. Study-wide results and caveats: Multi-region tumor sequencing was not done, so intratumor heterogeneity could not be excluded. The study detected a median roughly 61 of the top 100 tumor clones in adjacent lung. Tumor showed lower T cell clonality than uninvolved adjacent lung, where it was highest.

There are 15 residues in the CDR3. Trimming took off 2 bases at V and 4 bases at J, with 14 bases between the two ends. CDR1 is MNHEY and CDR2 is SVGAGI in the germline V gene. This clonotype was sampled from a female donor of 60 years or more with stage II lung adenocarcinoma. The sequenced sample was peripheral blood mononuclear cells, obtained before any cancer treatment. This chain links TRBV6-5 with TRBJ2-5; maybe TRBD1 (8 bases). Here the CDR3 DNA reads TGTGCCAGCAGTTACCAGACAGGGGAGGGAGAGACCCAGTACTTC. It codes for CASSYQTGEGETQYF.